This TCR beta chain was recovered during a study of blood T cell repertoires in COVID-19. About the study: PBMCs, B-cell-depleted T cells, or T cells provided the cDNA or gDNA that made up the material.

Sequenced by immunoSEQ multiplex PCR; TCRdb stores in-frame clones only, minus some. The profile shows about 200,000 clones, over 75% of them singletons. Seattle cases were enrolled at active infection and followed longitudinally. Germline CDR1 is SGHRS and CDR2 is YFSETQ. The CDR3 runs 14 residues. V shed 1 base, J shed 6 bases, and the junction held 3 bases outside the gene matches. The clonotype comes from a man between 45 and 60 years old with COVID-19, enrolled during active disease. The chain recombines TRBV5-1 with TRBJ1-4; 7 bases align to TRBD1. The sequencing sample was made of peripheral blood. In DNA form, the CDR3 reads TGCGCCAGCAGCTTGAGGCAGGGGGATGAAAAACTGTTTTTT. Translation: CASSLRQGDEKLFF.